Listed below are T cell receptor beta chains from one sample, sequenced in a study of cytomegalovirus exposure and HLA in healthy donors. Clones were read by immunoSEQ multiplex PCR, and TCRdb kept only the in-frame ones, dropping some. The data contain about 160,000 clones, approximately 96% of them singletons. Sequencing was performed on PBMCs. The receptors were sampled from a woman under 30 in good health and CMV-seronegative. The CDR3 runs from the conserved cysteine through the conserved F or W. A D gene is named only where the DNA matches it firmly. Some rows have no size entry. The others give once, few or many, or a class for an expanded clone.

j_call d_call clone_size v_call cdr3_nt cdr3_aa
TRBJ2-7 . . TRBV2 TGTGCCAGCAGCGAACCGCAGGGCCAGGGCTACGAGCAGTACTTC CASSEPQGQGYEQYF
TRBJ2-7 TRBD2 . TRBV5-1 TGCGCCAGCAGCAGGACTAGCGGGGGGCGCGAGCAGTACTTC CASSRTSGGREQYF
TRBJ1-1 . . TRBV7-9 TGTGCCAGCATCCCCGGGAGGGGGAAGAACACTGAAGCTTTCTTT CASIPGRGKNTEAFF
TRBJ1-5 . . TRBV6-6 TGTGCCAGCAATAGAGGGCAGCGAGACAATCAGCCCCAGCATTTT CASNRGQRDNQPQHF
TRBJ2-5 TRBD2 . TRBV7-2 TGTGCCAGCAGCTTAGCGTTAGCGGGGGTATCCATAGAGACCCAGTACTTC CASSLALAGVSIETQYF
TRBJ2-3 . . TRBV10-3 TGTGCCATCAGTGATCGAACTGATACGCAGTATTTT CAISDRTDTQYF
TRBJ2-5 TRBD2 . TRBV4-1 TGCGCCAGCGGCGGGAGCGGGGGGACCCAAGAGACCCAGTACTTC CASGGSGGTQETQYF
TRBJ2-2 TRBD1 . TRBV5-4 TGTGCCAGCAGCTTGGGCCAGGGGGCTAAGGCCGGGGAGCTGTTTTTT CASSLGQGAKAGELFF
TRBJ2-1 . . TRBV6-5 TGTGCCAGCAGCCGGAGCTGGGACTTGAACAATGAGCAGTTCTTC CASSRSWDLNNEQFF
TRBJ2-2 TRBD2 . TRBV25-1 TGTGCCAGCAGTGGCCTAGCGGGGGGGTTCGGGGAGCTGTTTTTT CASSGLAGGFGELFF
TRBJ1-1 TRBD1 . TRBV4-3 TGCGCCAGCAGCCAACACAGGGGTGGCACTGAAGCTTTCTTT CASSQHRGGTEAFF
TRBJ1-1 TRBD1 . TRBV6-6 TGTGCCAGCAGTTACTCCGACAGGGGGAACACTGAAGCTTTCTTT CASSYSDRGNTEAFF
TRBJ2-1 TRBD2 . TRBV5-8 TGTGCCAGCAGCTTGGCGGGGACTAGCGATTTCTCCTACAATGAGCAGTTCTTC CASSLAGTSDFSYNEQFF
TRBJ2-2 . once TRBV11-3 TGTGCCAGCAGCTTAGTGTATGCCGGGGAGCTGTTTTTT CASSLVYAGELFF
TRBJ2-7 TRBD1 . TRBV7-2 TGTGCCAGCACCCCCGGAGGGTCAGGGGGCTTGGGGGAGCAGTACTTC CASTPGGSGGLGEQYF
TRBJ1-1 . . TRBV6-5 TGTGCCAGCAGTTACGAGAGCACTGAAGCTTTCTTT CASSYESTEAFF
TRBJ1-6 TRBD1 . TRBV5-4 TGTGCCAGCAGCTTACAGGGGACTGATTCACCCCTCCACTTT CASSLQGTDSPLHF
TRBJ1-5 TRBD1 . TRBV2 TGTGCCAGCAGCCCAGGGACAGCCAATCAGCCCCAGCATTTT CASSPGTANQPQHF
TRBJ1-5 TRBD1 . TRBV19 TGTGCCAGTAGTATAGATCTATGGCAGGGGGATCAGCCCCAGCATTTT CASSIDLWQGDQPQHF
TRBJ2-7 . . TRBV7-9 TGTGCCAGCAGCCCCAAGGGGGGGCAAAGCTCCTACGAGCAGTACTTC CASSPKGGQSSYEQYF
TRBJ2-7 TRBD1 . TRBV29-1 TGCAGCGCCATATCCAGGGGGCCCTACGAGCAGTACTTC CSAISRGPYEQYF
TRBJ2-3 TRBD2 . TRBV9 TGTGCCAGCAGCGTCTTCATAGCGGGGTCCACAGATACGCAGTATTTT CASSVFIAGSTDTQYF
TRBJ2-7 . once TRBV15 TGTGCCACCAGCAGAGATCTTACGATGAGCTCCTACGAGCAGTACTTC CATSRDLTMSSYEQYF
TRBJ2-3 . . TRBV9 TGTGCCAGCAGCCCGTACTTCGGAGATACGCAGTATTTT CASSPYFGDTQYF
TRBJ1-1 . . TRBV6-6 TGTGCCAGCTCGGCGGCACCATACACTGAAGCTTTCTTT CASSAAPYTEAFF
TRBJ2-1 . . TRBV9 TGTGCCAGCAGCGTAGCACACGGGTACAATGAGCAGTTCTTC CASSVAHGYNEQFF
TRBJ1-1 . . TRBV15 TGTGCCACCAGCAGAGGAACGGTCACTGAAGCTTTCTTT CATSRGTVTEAFF
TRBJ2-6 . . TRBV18 TGTGCCAGCTCACCAATGGCAGGTGGCTCTGGGGCCAACGTCCTGACTTTC CASSPMAGGSGANVLTF
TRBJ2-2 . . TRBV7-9 TGTGCCAGCACCGAAGAGTCGCGGGCCGGAGACACCGGGGAGCTGTTTTTT CASTEESRAGDTGELFF
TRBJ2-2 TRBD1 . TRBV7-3 TGTGCCAGCAGCTTAAGACAGGGAATCGGGGAGCTGTTTTTT CASSLRQGIGELFF
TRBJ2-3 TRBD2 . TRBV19 TGTGCCAGTGGGGTAGCTAGCGGTAGCACAGATACGCAGTATTTT CASGVASGSTDTQYF
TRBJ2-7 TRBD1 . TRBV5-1 TGCGCCAGCAGCCCGACAGGGATTGGGGTGGAGCAGTACTTC CASSPTGIGVEQYF
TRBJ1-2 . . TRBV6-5 TGTGCCAGCAGTTATGCAGGGGACTATGGCTACACCTTC CASSYAGDYGYTF
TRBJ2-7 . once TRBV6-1 TGTGCCAGCAGGACAGCGCTTAGCTCCTACGAGCAGTACTTC CASRTALSSYEQYF
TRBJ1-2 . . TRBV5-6 TGTGCCAGCAGCTTGTCAGGAGGTGGCTACACCTTC CASSLSGGGYTF
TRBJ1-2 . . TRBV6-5 TGTGCCAGCCTAGGAGCGGGCTATGGCTACACCTTC CASLGAGYGYTF
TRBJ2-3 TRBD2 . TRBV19 TGTGCCAGTATGGGTGGTAGCGGGGGACCCCGAACCACAGATACGCAGTATTTT CASMGGSGGPRTTDTQYF
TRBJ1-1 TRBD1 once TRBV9 TGTGCCAGCAGCGTGGGGGACAGGGAAGCTTTCTTT CASSVGDREAFF
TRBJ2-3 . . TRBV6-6 TGTGCCAGCAGTTACTCCCGGGTTCGGGGCACAGATACGCAGTATTTT CASSYSRVRGTDTQYF
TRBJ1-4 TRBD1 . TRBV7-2 TGTGCCAGCAGCTTAATCAACGGACAGGGGAATGAAAAACTGTTTTTT CASSLINGQGNEKLFF
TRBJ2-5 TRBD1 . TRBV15 TGTGCCACCAGCCGGACCGGGACAGGGGGGCAAGAGACCCAGTACTTC CATSRTGTGGQETQYF